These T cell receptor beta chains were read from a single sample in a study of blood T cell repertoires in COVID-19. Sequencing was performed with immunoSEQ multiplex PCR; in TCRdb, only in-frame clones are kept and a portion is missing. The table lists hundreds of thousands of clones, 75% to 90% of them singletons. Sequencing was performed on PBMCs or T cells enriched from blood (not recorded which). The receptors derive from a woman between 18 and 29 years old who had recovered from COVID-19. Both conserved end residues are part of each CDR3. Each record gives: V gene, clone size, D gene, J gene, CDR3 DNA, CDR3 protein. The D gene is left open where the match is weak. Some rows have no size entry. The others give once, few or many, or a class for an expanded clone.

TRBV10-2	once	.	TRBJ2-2	TGCGCCAGCAGAAGTCGGAGGGCGGGAATAACCGGGGAGCTGTTTTTT	CASRSRRAGITGELFF
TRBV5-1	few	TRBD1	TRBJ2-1	TGCGCCAGCAGCTTGCAGACGGGACAGCTCAATGAGCAGTTCTTC	CASSLQTGQLNEQFF
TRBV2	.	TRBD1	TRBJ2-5	TGTGCCAGCAACCGGGACAGCTACCAAGAGACCCAGTACTTC	CASNRDSYQETQYF
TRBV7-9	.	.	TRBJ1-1	TGTGCCAGCAGCTTCGACACGAACACTGAAGCTTTCTTT	CASSFDTNTEAFF
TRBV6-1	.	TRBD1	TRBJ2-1	TGTGCCAGCAGTGGTCACCCGGGACAGGGGGCCTATGAGCAGTTCTTC	CASSGHPGQGAYEQFF
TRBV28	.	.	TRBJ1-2	TGTGCCAGCAGTCTAAAACAGGATAACTATGGCTACACCTTC	CASSLKQDNYGYTF
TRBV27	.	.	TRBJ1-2	TGTGCCAGCAGTTTGTCAGGGGACGATGGCTACACCTTC	CASSLSGDDGYTF
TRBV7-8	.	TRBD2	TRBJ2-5	TGTGCCAGCAGCTTAGGGGCGGCGGGGGGCCAAGAGACCCAGTACTTC	CASSLGAAGGQETQYF
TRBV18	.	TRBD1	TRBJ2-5	TGTGCCAGCTCACCATTCGTCGGGACAGGAGAAGAGACCCAGTACTTC	CASSPFVGTGEETQYF
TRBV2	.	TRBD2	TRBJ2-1	TGTGCCAGCAGTCAGCTAGCGGGGGGCTTCGGGGAGCAGTTCTTC	CASSQLAGGFGEQFF
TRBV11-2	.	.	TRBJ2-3	TGTGCCAGCAGCTTAGACAGGGGACCCACAGATACGCAGTATTTT	CASSLDRGPTDTQYF
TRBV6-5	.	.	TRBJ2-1	TGTGCCAGCAGTCCCGATTACAGCTCCTACAATGAGCAGTTCTTC	CASSPDYSSYNEQFF
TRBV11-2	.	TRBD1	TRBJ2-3	TGTGCCAGCAGCGATAGAGGAACAGGGGAAGATACGCAGTATTTT	CASSDRGTGEDTQYF
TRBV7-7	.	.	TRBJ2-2	TGTGCTAGCAGCCCCCATACCGGGGAGCTGTTTTTT	CASSPHTGELFF
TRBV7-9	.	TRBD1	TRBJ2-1	TGTGCCAGCAGCTTACCGACAGGGGTGAATGAGCAGTTCTTC	CASSLPTGVNEQFF
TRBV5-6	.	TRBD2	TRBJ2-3	TGTGCCAGCAGCTTGGAATTTACGGGGGGGAGCACAGATACGCAGTATTTT	CASSLEFTGGSTDTQYF
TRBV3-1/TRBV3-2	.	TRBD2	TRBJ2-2	TGTGCCAGCAGCCTCAGGCAAGCGGGGGGGACCGGGGAGCTGTTTTTT	CASSLRQAGGTGELFF
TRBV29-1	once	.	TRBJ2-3	TGCAGCGTTGGGATGGAGGCAGATACGCAGTATTTT	CSVGMEADTQYF
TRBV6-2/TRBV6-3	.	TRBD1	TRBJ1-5	TGTGCCAGCAGTTCACAGGGGGCTCGTTACGGGCATTTT	CASSSQGARYGHF
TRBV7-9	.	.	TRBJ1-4	TGTGCCAGCAGCTCCCAGGGAGGAGGGGAAAAACTGTTTTTT	CASSSQGGGEKLFF
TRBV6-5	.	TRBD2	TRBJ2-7	TGTGCCAGCAGTTATCGACTAGCACAAGCGGGCGAGCAGTACTTC	CASSYRLAQAGEQYF
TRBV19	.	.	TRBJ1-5	TGTGCCAGTAGTATGGGGGACACCAATCAGCCCCAGCATTTT	CASSMGDTNQPQHF
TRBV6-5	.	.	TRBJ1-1	TGTGCCAACGGAAATACAGGGCGCACTGAAGCTTTCTTT	CANGNTGRTEAFF
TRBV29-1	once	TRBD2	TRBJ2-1	TGCAGCGTCGGGGGGTTTAGCGGGTTTCGTTCCTACAATGAGCAGTTCTTC	CSVGGFSGFRSYNEQFF
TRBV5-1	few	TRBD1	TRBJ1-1	TGCGCCAGCAGCAGGAACAGGGGGAACACTGAAGCTTTCTTT	CASSRNRGNTEAFF
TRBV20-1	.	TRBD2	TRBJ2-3	TGCAGTGCTAGTTGGGGACTAGCGGCCTCAGATACGCAGTATTTT	CSASWGLAASDTQYF
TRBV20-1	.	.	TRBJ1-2	TGCAGTGCTAGTGCAGTGGGGGGAGGAGGCTACACCTTC	CSASAVGGGGYTF
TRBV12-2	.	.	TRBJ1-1	TGTGCAAGTCGCTTACGGCGGGACACTGAAGCTTTCTTT	CASRLRRDTEAFF
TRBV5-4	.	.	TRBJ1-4	TGTGCCAGCAGTAAAGGGACACAACGAACAGCAGCTAATGAAAAACTGTTTTTT	CASSKGTQRTAANEKLFF
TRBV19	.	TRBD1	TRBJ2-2	TGTGCCAGTGATAGGGGGCCTAACACCGGGGAGCTGTTTTTT	CASDRGPNTGELFF
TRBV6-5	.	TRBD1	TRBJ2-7	TGTGCCAGCACTCGGGACAGAACCTACGAGCAGTACTTC	CASTRDRTYEQYF
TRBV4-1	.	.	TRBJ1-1	TGCGCCAGCAGCCAAGGTGGTCATGGGGGCGGCACTGAAGCTTTCTTT	CASSQGGHGGGTEAFF
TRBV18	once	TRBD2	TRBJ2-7	TGTGCCAGCTCACCGGAGCCGGGACTAGGTTTTATCGAGCAGTACTTC	CASSPEPGLGFIEQYF
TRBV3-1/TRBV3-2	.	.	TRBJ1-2	TGTGCCAGCAGCCAAGCGGATGGCTACACCTTC	CASSQADGYTF
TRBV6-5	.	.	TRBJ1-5	TGTGCCAGCAGTTACTCCCCGGGGTCGGGTCAGCCCCAGCATTTT	CASSYSPGSGQPQHF
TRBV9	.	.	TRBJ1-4	TGTGCCAGCAGCGTAGAAATTCACCCAGGTATTGGTGAAAAACTGTTTTTT	CASSVEIHPGIGEKLFF
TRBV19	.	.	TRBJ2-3	TGTGCCAGTAGTATTGGCCTAGCCCTCACAGATACGCAGTATTTT	CASSIGLALTDTQYF
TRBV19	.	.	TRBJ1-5	TGTGCCAGTAGTTTTGTAGGGAGGGATCAGCCCCAGCATTTT	CASSFVGRDQPQHF
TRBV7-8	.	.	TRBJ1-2	TGTGCCAGCAGCTCATCAACAGAGTCTTATGGCTACACCTTC	CASSSSTESYGYTF
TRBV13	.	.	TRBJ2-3	TGTGCCAGCAGCTTAAAAGCGGGTCCCCCCACAGATACGCAGTATTTT	CASSLKAGPPTDTQYF